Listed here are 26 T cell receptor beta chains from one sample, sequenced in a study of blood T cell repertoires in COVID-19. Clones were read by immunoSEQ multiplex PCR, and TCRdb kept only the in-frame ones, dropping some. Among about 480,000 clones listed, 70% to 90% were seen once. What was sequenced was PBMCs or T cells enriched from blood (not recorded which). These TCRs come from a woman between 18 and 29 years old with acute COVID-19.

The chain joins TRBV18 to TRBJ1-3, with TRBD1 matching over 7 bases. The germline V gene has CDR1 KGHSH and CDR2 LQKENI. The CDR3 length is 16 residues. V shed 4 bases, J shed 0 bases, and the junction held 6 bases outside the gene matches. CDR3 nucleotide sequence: TGTGCCAGCTCACAGCCGGGACAGAGCTCTGGAAACACCATATATTTT. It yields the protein CASSQPGQSSGNTIYF.

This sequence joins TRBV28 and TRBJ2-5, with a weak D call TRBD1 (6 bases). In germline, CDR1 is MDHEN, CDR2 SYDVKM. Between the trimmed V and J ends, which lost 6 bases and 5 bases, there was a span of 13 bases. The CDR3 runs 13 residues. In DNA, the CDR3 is TGTGCCAGCAGAGCCGGGACACTGGAGACCCAGTACTTC. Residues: CASRAGTLETQYF.

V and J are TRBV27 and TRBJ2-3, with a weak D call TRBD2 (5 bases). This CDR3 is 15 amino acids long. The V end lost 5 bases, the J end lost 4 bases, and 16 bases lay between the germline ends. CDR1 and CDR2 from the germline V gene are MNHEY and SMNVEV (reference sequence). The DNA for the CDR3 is TGTGCCAGCAGTCCCAACACGTACGGGGCAGATACGCAGTATTTT. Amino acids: CASSPNTYGADTQYF.

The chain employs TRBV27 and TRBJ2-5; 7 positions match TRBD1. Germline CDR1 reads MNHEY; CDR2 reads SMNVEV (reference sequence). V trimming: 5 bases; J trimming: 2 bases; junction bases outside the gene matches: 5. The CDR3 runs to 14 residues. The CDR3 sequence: CASSPRQGQETQYF. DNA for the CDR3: TGTGCCAGCAGTCCCCGACAGGGACAAGAGACCCAGTACTTC.

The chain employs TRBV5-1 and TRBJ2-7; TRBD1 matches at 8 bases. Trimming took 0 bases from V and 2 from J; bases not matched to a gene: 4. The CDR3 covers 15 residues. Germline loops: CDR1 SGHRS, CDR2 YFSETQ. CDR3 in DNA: TGCGCCAGCAGCTTGGGGGACAGGCCCGCCTACGAGCAGTACTTC. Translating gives CASSLGDRPAYEQYF.

CDR3 residues: CASSLKTNYEQYF. The CDR3 DNA reads as TGTGCCAGCAGCTTAAAAACTAACTACGAGCAGTACTTC. This chain uses TRBV11-2 with TRBJ2-7; D unclear. Germline V gene lookup returns CDR1 SGHAT and CDR2 FQNNGV. This CDR3 is built from 13 residues. V shed 2 bases and J shed 3 bases, with 8 bases lying between them.

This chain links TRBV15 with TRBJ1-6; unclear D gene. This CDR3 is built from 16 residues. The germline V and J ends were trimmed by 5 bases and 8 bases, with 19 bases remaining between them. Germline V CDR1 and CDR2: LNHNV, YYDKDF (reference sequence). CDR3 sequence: CATSFDTAAGYSPLHF. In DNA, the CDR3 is TGTGCCACCAGCTTCGACACCGCGGCGGGATATTCACCCCTCCACTTT.

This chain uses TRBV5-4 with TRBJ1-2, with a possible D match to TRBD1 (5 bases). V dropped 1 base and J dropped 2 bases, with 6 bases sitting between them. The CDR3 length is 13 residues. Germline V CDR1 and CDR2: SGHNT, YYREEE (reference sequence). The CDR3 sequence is CASSLRQNYGYTF. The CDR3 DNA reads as TGTGCCAGCAGCTTGAGACAGAACTATGGCTACACCTTC.

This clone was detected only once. In DNA, the CDR3 is TGTGCCAGCAGTTTAGGGGCAGGGAACTATGGCTACACCTTC. It encodes CASSLGAGNYGYTF. This chain joins TRBV28 and TRBJ1-2; TRBD1 might be the D (5 bases). Germline CDR1 is MDHEN and CDR2 is SYDVKM. The CDR3 spans 14 residues. V lost 2 bases and J 2 bases, leaving 9 bases between the germline ends.

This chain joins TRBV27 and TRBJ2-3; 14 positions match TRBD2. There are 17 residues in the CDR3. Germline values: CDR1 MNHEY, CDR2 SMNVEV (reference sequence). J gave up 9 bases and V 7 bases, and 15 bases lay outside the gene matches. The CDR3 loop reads CASNEGLAGDRARTQYF. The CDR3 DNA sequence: TGTGCCAGCAATGAGGGACTAGCGGGAGATAGGGCAAGGACGCAGTATTTT.

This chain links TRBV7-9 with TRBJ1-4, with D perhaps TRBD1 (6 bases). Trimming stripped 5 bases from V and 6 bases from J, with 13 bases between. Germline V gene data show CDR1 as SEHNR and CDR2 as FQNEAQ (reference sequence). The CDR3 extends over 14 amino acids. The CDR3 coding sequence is TGTGCCAGCAGCCCCGTTCAGGGGTATGAAAAACTGTTTTTT. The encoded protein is CASSPVQGYEKLFF.

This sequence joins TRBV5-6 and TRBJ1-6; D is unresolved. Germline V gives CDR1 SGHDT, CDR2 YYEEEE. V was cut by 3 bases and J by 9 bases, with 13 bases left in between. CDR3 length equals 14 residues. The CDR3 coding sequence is TGTGCCAGCAGCTCACCGATTCGGGGTTCACCCCTCCACTTT. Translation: CASSSPIRGSPLHF.

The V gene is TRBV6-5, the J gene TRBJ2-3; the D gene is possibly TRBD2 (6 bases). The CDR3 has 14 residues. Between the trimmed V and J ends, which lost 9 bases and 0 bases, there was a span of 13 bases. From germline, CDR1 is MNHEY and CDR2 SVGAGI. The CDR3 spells CASRRDRSTDTQYF. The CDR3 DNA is TGTGCCAGTCGGCGGGATCGTAGCACAGATACGCAGTATTTT.

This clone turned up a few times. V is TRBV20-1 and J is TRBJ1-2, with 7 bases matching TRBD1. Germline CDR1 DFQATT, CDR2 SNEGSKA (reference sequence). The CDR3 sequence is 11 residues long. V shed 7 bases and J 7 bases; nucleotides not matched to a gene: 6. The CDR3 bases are TGCAGTGTTGACAGGGAGCGTGGCTACACCTTC. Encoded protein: CSVDRERGYTF.

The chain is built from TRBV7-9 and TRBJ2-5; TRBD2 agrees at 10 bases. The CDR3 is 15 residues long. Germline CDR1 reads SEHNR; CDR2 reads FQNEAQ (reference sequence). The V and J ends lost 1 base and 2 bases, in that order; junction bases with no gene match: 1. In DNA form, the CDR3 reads TGTGCCAGCAGCTTAGTGACTAGCGGGCAAGAGACCCAGTACTTC. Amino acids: CASSLVTSGQETQYF. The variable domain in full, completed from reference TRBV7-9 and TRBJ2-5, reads DTGVSQNPRHKITKRGQNVTFRCDPISEHNRLYWYRQTLGQGPEFLTYFQNEAQLEKSRLLSDRFSAERPKGSFSTLEIQRTEQGDSAMYLCASSLVTSGQETQYFGPGTRLLVL.

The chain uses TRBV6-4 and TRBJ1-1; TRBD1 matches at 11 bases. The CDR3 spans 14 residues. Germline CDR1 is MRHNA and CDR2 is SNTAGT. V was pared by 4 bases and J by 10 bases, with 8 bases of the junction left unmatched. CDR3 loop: CASSAVPGQGGAFF. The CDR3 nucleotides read TGTGCCAGCAGTGCAGTCCCGGGACAGGGGGGAGCTTTCTTT.

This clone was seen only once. The CDR3 protein is CASSQGTSGEQFF. CDR3 nucleotides: TGTGCCAGCAGTCAAGGGACTAGCGGTGAGCAGTTCTTC. The V and J genes are TRBV5-6 and TRBJ2-1, with 11 positions matching TRBD2. The trim removed 5 bases at V and 9 bases at J, leaving 4 bases unmatched. Germline V gene sequence: CDR1 SGHDT, CDR2 YYEEEE. This CDR3 is built from 13 residues.

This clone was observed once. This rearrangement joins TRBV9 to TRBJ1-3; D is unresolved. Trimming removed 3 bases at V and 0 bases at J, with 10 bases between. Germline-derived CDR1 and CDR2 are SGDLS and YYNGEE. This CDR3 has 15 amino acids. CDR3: CASSAPSLSGNTIYF. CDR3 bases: TGTGCCAGCAGCGCCCCCTCTCTCTCTGGAAACACCATATATTTT. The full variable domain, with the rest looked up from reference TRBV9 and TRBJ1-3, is DSGVTQTPKHLITATGQRVTLRCSPRSGDLSVYWYQQSLDQGLQFLIQYYNGEERAKGNILERFSAQQFPDLHSELNLSSLELGDSALYFCASSAPSLSGNTIYFGEGSWLTVV.

CDR3 DNA: TGTGCCACCAGCAGAGATTATTGGGCGGAGACCCAGTACTTC. This translates into CATSRDYWAETQYF. V usage is TRBV15 and J usage is TRBJ2-5; no clear D. Germline assignment: CDR1 LNHNV and CDR2 YYDKDF (reference sequence). The CDR3 covers 14 residues. V lost 0 bases and J 5 bases, leaving 10 bases between the germline ends.

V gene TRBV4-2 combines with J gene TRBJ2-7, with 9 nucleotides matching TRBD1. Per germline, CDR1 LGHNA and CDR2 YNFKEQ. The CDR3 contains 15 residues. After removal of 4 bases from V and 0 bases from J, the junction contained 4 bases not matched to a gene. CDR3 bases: TGTGCCAGCAGCCTCCGGGACAGGGACTCCTACGAGCAGTACTTC. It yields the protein CASSLRDRDSYEQYF.

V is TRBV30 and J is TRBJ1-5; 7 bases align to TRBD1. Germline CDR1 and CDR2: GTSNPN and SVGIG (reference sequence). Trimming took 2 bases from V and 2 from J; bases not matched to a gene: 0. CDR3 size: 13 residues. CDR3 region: CAWSTGGNQPQHF. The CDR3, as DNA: TGTGCCTGGAGTACAGGGGGCAATCAGCCCCAGCATTTT.

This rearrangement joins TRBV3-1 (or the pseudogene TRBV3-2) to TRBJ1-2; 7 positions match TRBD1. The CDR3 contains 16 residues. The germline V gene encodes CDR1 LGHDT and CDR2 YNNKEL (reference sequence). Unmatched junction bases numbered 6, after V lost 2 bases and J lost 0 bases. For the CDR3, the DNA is TGTGCCAGCAGCCAACCACAGGGGTCGGCTAACTATGGCTACACCTTC. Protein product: CASSQPQGSANYGYTF.

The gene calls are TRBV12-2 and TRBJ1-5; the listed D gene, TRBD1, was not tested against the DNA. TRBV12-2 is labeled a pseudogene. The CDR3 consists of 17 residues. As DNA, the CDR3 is TGTGCAAGTCGCTTAGTTGAGTCAGGGGATATCGATCAGCCCCAGCATTTT. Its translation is CASRLVESGDIDQPQHF.

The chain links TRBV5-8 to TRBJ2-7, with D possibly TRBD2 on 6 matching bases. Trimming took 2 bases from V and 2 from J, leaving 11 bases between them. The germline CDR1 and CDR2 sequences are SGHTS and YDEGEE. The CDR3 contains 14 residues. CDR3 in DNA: TGTGCCAGCAGCTTTGCGGGGTTAACCTACGAGCAGTACTTC. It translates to CASSFAGLTYEQYF.

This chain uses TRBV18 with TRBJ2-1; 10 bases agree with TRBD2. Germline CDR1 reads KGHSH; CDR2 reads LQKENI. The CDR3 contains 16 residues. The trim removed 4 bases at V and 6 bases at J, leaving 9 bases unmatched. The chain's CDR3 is CASSLNSGGAFNEQFF. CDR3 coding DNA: TGTGCCAGCTCACTTAACAGCGGGGGGGCCTTCAATGAGCAGTTCTTC. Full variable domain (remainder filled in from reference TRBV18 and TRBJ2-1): NAGVMQNPRHLVRRRGQEARLRCSPMKGHSHVYWYRQLPEEGLKFMVYLQKENIIDESGMPKERFSAEFPKEGPSILRIQQVVRGDSAAYFCASSLNSGGAFNEQFFGPGTRLTVL.

CDR3 sequence: CASSLAGLGLEYEQYF. The CDR3, as DNA: TGCGCCAGCAGCTTGGCAGGTCTAGGACTCGAGTACGAGCAGTACTTC. The chain has TRBV5-1 and TRBJ2-7; maybe TRBD2 (5 bases). This CDR3 contains 16 residues. The V end lost 0 bases, the J end lost 4 bases, and 17 bases lay between the germline ends. Germline lookup yields CDR1 SGHRS and CDR2 YFSETQ.